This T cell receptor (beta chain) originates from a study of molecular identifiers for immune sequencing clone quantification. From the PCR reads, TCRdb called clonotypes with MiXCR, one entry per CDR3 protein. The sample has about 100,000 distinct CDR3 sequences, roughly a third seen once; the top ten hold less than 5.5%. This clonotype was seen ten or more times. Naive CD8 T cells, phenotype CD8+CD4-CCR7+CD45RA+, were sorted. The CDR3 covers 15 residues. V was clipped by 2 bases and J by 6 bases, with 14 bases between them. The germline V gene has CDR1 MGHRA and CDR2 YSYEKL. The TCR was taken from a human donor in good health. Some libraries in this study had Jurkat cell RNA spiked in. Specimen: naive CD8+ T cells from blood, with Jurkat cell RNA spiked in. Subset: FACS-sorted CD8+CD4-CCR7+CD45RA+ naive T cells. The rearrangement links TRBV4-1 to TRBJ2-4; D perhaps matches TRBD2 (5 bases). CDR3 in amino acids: CASSQYGQRPNIQYF. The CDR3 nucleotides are TGCGCCAGCAGCCAATATGGCCAGCGGCCAAACATTCAGTACTTC.